This paragraph reports one TCR beta chain. The authors' processing: Amplified reference gene primers provided the basis for estimating nucleated cell counts. Sequencing used immunoSEQ multiplex PCR; TCRdb keeps in-frame clones, though not all of them. V, J and clone size reflect that table, while D and trimming were determined from the DNA. The profile shows about 300,000 clones, approximately 89% of them singletons. Seattle enrolled patients during active infection and tracked them longitudinally. The source of the sample is a study of blood T cell repertoires in COVID-19. The wider study: The origin of the acute and convalescent COVID-19 samples was the United States, Italy and Spain.

The junction had 3 bases not matched to a gene; V was cut back by 4 bases and J by 7 bases. The CDR3 runs to 14 residues. Germline assignment: CDR1 WNHNN and CDR2 SYGVQD (reference sequence). The sequence came from a woman aged 25 to 45 with COVID-19, enrolled during active disease. Sequenced sample: peripheral blood. The chain joins TRBV10-1 to TRBJ2-2, with 10 bases fitting TRBD1. CDR3 sequence: CASSGQGASGELFF. CDR3 DNA sequence: TGCGCCAGCAGTGGACAGGGGGCAAGCGGGGAGCTGTTTTTT.